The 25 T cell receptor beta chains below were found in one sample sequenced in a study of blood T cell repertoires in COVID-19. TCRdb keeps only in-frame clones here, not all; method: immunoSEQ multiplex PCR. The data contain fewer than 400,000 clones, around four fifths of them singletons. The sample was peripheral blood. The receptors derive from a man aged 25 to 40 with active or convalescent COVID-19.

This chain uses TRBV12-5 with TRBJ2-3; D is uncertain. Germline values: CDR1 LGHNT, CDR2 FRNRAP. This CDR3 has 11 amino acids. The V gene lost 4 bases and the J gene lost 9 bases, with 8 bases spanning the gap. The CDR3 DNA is TGTGCTAGTGGTTCCCCCCCAACGCAGTATTTT. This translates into CASGSPPTQYF.

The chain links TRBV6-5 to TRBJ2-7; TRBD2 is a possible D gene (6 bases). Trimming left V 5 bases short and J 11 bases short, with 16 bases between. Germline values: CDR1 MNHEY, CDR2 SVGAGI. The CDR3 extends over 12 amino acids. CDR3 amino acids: CASSPPGVQEYF. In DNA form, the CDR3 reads TGTGCCAGCAGTCCCCCGGGGGTACAGGAGTACTTC.

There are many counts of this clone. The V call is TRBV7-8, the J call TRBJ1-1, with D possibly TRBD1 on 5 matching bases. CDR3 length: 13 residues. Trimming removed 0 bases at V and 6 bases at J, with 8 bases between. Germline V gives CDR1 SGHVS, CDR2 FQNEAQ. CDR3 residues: CASSLARGAEAFF. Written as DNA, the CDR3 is TGTGCCAGCAGCTTAGCGCGGGGCGCTGAAGCTTTCTTT.

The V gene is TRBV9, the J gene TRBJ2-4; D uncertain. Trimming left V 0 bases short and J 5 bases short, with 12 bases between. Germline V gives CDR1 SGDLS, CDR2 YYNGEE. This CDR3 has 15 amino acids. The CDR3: CASSVGVADQNIQYF. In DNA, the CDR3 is TGTGCCAGCAGCGTAGGAGTGGCGGATCAAAACATTCAGTACTTC.

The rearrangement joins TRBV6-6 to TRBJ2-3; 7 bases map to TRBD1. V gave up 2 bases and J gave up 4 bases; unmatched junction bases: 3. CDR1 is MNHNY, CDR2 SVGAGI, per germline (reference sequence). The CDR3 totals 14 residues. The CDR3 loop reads CASSYTGAADTQYF. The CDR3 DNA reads TGTGCCAGCAGTTACACAGGGGCGGCAGATACGCAGTATTTT.

For the CDR3, the DNA is TGTGCCAGCAGCGCGGGACAGGCCTCTTTAGGTGGCTACACCTTC. Translating gives CASSAGQASLGGYTF. The chain carries TRBV9 and TRBJ1-2, with 8 bases lining up with TRBD1. V lost 3 bases, J lost 7 bases, and 11 bases stayed unmatched. Germline CDR1 and CDR2: SGDLS and YYNGEE. The CDR3 sequence is 15 residues long.

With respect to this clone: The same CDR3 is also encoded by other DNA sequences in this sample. The CDR3 loop is CATSRGRGETQYF. The DNA for the CDR3 is TGTGCCACCAGCAGGGGAAGGGGCGAGACCCAGTACTTC. The rearrangement uses TRBV15 and TRBJ2-5; D possibly corresponds to TRBD1 (5 bases). The CDR3 has 13 amino acids. Trimming took off 3 bases at V and 5 bases at J, with 10 bases between the two ends. The germline V gene has CDR1 LNHNV and CDR2 YYDKDF (reference sequence). Full variable domain (missing parts from reference TRBV15 and TRBJ2-5): DAMVIQNPRYQVTQFGKPVTLSCSQTLNHNVMYWYQQKSSQAPKLLFHYYDKDFNNEADTPDNFQSRRPNTSFCFLDIRSPGLGDTAMYLCATSRGRGETQYFGPGTRLLVL.

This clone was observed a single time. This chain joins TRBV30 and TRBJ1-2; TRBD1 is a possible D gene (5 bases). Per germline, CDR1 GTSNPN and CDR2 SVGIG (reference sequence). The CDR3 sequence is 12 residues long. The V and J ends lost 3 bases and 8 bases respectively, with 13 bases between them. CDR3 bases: TGTGCCTGGAGCCCCGGGGGTGCAGGCTACACCTTC. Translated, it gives CAWSPGGAGYTF.

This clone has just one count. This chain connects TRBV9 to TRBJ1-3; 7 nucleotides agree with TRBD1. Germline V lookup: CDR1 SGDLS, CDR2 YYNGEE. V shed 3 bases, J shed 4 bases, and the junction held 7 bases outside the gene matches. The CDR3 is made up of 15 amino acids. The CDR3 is CASSGRTGWGNTIYF. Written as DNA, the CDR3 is TGTGCCAGCAGCGGCCGGACAGGTTGGGGAAACACCATATATTTT. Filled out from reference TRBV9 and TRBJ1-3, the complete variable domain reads DSGVTQTPKHLITATGQRVTLRCSPRSGDLSVYWYQQSLDQGLQFLIQYYNGEERAKGNILERFSAQQFPDLHSELNLSSLELGDSALYFCASSGRTGWGNTIYFGEGSWLTVV.

Here the CDR3 DNA reads TGTGCCAGCAGCTTATGGCTAGCAGATACGCAGTATTTT. Translating gives CASSLWLADTQYF. The chain combines TRBV7-2 with TRBJ2-3; D remains ambiguous. The CDR3 runs to 13 residues. Between the trimmed V and J ends, which lost 2 bases and 4 bases, there was a span of 7 bases. The germline gives CDR1 SGHTA, CDR2 FQGNSA.

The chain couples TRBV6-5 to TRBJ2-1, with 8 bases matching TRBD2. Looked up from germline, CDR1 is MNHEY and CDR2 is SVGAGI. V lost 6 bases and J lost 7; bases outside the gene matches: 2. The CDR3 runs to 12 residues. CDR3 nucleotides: TGTGCCAGCAGACTAGCGGCAAATGAGCAGTTCTTC. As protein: CASRLAANEQFF.

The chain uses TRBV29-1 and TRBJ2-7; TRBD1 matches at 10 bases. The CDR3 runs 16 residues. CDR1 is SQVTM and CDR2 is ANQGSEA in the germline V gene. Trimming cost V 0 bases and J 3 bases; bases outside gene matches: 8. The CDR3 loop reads CSVEDQGRDRGYEQYF. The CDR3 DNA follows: TGCAGCGTTGAAGATCAGGGACGGGACAGGGGCTACGAGCAGTACTTC.

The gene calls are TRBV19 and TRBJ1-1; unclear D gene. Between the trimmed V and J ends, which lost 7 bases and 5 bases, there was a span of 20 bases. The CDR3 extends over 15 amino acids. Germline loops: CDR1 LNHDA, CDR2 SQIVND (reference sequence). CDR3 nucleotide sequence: TGTGCCAGTACCAAGGCCCCTAATGAGCGGACTGAAGCTTTCTTT. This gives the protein CASTKAPNERTEAFF.

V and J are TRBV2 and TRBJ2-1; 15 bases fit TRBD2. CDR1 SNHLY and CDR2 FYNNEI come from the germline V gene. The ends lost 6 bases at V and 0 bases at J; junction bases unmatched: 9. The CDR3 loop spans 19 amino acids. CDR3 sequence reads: CASRPGGLAGGSSYNEQFF. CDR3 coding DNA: TGTGCCAGCAGGCCCGGGGGACTAGCGGGGGGTAGCTCCTACAATGAGCAGTTCTTC. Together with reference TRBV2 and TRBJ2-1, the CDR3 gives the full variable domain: EPEVTQTPSHQVTQMGQEVILRCVPISNHLYFYWYRQILGQKVEFLVSFYNNEISEKSEIFDDQFSVERPDGSNFTLKIRSTKLEDSAMYFCASRPGGLAGGSSYNEQFFGPGTRLTVL.

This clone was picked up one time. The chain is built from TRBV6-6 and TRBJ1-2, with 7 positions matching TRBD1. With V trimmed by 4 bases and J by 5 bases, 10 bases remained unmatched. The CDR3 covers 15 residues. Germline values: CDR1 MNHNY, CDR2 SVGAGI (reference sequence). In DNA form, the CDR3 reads TGTGCCAGCAGTTCACCTCCGACAGGGATATATGGCTACACCTTC. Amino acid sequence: CASSSPPTGIYGYTF.

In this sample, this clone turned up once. Written as DNA, the CDR3 is TGTGCCTGGAGTCCTACCCGGTACCACAATGAGCAGTTCTTC. This translates into CAWSPTRYHNEQFF. The V and J genes are TRBV30 and TRBJ2-1; no clear D. Between the trimmed V and J ends, which lost 2 bases and 5 bases, there was a span of 13 bases. This CDR3 region has 14 residues. The germline V gene encodes CDR1 GTSNPN and CDR2 SVGIG (reference sequence). Complete variable domain (other parts from reference TRBV30 and TRBJ2-1): SQTIHQWPATLVQPVGSPLSLECTVEGTSNPNLYWYRQAAGRGLQLLFYSVGIGQISSEVPQNLSASRPQDRQFILSSKKLLLSDSGFYLCAWSPTRYHNEQFFGPGTRLTVL.

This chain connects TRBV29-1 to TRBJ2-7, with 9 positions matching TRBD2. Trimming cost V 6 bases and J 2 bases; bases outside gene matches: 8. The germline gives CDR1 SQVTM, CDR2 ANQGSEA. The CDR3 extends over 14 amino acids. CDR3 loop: CSVGGEREAYEQYF. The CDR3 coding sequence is TGCAGCGTCGGGGGGGAGCGGGAGGCCTACGAGCAGTACTTC.

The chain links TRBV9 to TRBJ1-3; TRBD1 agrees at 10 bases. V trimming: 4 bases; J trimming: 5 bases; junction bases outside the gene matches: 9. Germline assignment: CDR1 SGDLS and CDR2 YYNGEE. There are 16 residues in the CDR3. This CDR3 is CASSPSGQGLRNTIYF. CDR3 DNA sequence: TGTGCCAGCAGCCCTTCGGGACAGGGGTTAAGAAACACCATATATTTT.

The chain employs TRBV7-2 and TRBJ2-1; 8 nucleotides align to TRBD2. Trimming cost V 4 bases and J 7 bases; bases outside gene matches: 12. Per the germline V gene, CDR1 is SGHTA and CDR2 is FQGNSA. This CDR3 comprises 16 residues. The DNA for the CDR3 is TGTGCCAGCAGCTCTACCGGGACTAGTGAGGAGAATGAGCAGTTCTTC. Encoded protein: CASSSTGTSEENEQFF.

The CDR3 spells CASSQDGLAGGRNTQYF. CDR3 bases: TGCGCCAGCAGCCAAGACGGCCTAGCGGGGGGGAGGAATACGCAGTATTTT. The chain combines TRBV4-1 with TRBJ2-3; TRBD2 matches at 12 bases. The V segment lost 0 bases and the J segment 7 bases; nucleotides outside the gene matches: 8. Germline-derived CDR1 and CDR2 are MGHRA and YSYEKL. CDR3 length: 17 residues.

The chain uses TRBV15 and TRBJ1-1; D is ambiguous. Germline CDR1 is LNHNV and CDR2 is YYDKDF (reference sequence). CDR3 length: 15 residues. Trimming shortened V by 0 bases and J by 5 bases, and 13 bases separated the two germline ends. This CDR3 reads CATSRDAGYGTEAFF. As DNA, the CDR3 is TGTGCCACCAGCAGAGATGCCGGGTATGGGACTGAAGCTTTCTTT. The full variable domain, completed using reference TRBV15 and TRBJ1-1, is DAMVIQNPRYQVTQFGKPVTLSCSQTLNHNVMYWYQQKSSQAPKLLFHYYDKDFNNEADTPDNFQSRRPNTSFCFLDIRSPGLGDTAMYLCATSRDAGYGTEAFFGQGTRLTVV.

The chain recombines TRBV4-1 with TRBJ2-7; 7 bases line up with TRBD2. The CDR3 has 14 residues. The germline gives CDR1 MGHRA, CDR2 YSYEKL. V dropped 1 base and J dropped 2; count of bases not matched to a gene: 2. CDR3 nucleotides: TGCGCCAGCAGCCAAGTTCTAGCGGCCTACGAGCAGTACTTC. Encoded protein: CASSQVLAAYEQYF.

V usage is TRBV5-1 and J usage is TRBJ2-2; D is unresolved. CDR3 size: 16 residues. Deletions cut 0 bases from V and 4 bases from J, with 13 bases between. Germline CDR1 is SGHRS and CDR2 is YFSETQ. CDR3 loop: CASSLGPQDITGELFF. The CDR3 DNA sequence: TGCGCCAGCAGCTTGGGACCGCAGGATATCACCGGGGAGCTGTTTTTT.

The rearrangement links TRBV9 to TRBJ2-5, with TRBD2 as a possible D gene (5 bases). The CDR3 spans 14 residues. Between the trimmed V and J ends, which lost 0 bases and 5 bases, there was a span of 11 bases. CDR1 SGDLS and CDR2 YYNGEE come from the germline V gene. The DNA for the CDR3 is TGTGCCAGCAGCGTAGGAGAGGGTCGGGAGACCCAGTACTTC. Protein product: CASSVGEGRETQYF.

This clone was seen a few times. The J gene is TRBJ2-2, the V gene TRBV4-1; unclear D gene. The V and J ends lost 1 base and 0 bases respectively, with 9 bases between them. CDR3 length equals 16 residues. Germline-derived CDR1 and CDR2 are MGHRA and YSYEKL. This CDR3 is CASSQVGRANTGELFF. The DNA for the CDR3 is TGCGCCAGCAGCCAAGTGGGCAGAGCGAACACCGGGGAGCTGTTTTTT.